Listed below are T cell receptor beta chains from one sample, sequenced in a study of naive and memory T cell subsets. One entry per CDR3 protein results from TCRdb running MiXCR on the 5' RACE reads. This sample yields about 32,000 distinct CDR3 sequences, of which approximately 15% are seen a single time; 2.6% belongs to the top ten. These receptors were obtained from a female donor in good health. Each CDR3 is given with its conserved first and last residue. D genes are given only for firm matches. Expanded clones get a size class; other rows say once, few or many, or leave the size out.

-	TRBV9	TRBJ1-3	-	CASSVEGRGYSGNTIYF	TGTGCCAGCAGCGTAGAGGGAAGGGGGTACTCTGGAAACACCATATATTTT
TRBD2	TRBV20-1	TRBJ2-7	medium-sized	CSAPGRAGRYEQYF	TGCAGTGCTCCAGGGAGGGCAGGGCGGTACGAGCAGTACTTC
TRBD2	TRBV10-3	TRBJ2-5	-	CAISDAGGRQETQYF	TGTGCCATCAGTGACGCGGGGGGGCGTCAAGAGACCCAGTACTTC
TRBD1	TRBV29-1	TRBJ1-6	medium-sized	CSAGTGHGSPLHF	TGCAGCGCAGGGACAGGCCACGGTTCACCCCTCCACTTT
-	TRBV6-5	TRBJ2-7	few	CASSYSGGEQYF	TGTGCCAGCAGTTACAGTGGAGGCGAGCAGTACTTC
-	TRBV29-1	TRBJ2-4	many	CSVEASVPKNIQYF	TGCAGCGTTGAAGCTTCCGTCCCCAAAAACATTCAGTACTTC
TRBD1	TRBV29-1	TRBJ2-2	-	CSVEGDREAGELFF	TGCAGCGTTGAGGGGGACAGGGAAGCCGGGGAGCTGTTTTTT
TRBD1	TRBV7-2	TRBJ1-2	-	CASSLGSRGGGSYGYTF	TGTGCCAGCAGCTTAGGGTCCCGGGGAGGGGGCTCCTATGGCTACACCTTC
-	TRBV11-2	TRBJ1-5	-	CASSLGGQPQHF	TGTGCCAGCAGCTTAGGTGGTCAGCCCCAGCATTTT
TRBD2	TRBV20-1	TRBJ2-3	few	CSAPAIAGGLGTDTQYF	TGCAGTGCTCCCGCGATAGCGGGGGGGCTCGGCACAGATACGCAGTATTTT
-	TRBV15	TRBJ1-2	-	CATSRDLKVGGYTF	TGTGCCACCAGCAGAGATCTTAAAGTGGGCGGCTACACCTTC
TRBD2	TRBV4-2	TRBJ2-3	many	CASSPTTSGVTDTQYF	TGTGCCAGCAGCCCAACGACTAGCGGGGTCACAGATACGCAGTATTTT
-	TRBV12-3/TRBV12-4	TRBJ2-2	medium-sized	CASSFSTYTGELFF	TGTGCCAGCAGTTTTTCCACCTACACCGGGGAGCTGTTTTTT
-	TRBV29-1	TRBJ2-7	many	CSVGDGRRPYEQYF	TGCAGCGTTGGGGACGGAAGGCGTCCCTACGAGCAGTACTTC
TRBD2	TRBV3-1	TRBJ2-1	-	CASSRGLAGSNEQFF	TGTGCCAGCAGCCGCGGACTAGCGGGGAGCAATGAGCAGTTCTTC
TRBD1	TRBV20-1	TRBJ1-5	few	CSAREDRGGDWNNQPQHF	TGCAGTGCTAGAGAGGACAGGGGGGGGGATTGGAACAATCAGCCCCAGCATTTT
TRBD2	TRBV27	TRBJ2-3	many	CASSPTTLAGGRHFSTDTQYF	TGTGCCAGCAGTCCAACGACGCTAGCGGGGGGACGCCACTTTAGCACAGATACGCAGTATTTT
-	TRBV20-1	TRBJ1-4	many	CSAHRTGGREKLFF	TGCAGTGCCCACCGCACGGGAGGGCGCGAAAAACTGTTTTTT
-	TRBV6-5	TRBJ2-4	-	CASSRRTENIQYF	TGTGCCAGCAGCCGCAGGACCGAAAACATTCAGTACTTC
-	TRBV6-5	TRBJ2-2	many	CASSYGGLGELFF	TGTGCCAGCAGTTACGGGGGGCTAGGGGAGCTGTTTTTT
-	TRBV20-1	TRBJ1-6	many	CSAREVDSPLHF	TGCAGTGCTAGAGAAGTAGACTCACCCCTCCACTTT
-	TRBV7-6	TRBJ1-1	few	CASSPGTLEAFF	TGTGCCAGCAGCCCGGGGACACTAGAAGCTTTCTTT
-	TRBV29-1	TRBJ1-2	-	CSVQDSSYGDTF	TGCAGCGTCCAGGACAGCAGTTATGGCGACACCTTC
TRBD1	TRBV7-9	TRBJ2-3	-	CASRSIRDRPTDTQYF	TGTGCCAGCAGATCTATCCGGGACAGACCCACAGATACGCAGTATTTT
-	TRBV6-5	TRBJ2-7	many	CASSYRREQYF	TGTGCCAGCAGTTATCGGAGGGAGCAGTACTTC
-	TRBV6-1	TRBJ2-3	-	CASTEGAGRTDTQYF	TGTGCCAGCACCGAGGGGGCGGGGAGGACAGATACGCAGTATTTT
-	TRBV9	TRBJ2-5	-	CASSVVGRSQETQYF	TGTGCCAGCAGCGTAGTGGGACGCAGCCAAGAGACCCAGTACTTC
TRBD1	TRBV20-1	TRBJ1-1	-	CSAIQMFGQGAIGTEAFF	TGCAGTGCTATCCAAATGTTTGGACAGGGGGCAATAGGTACTGAAGCTTTCTTT
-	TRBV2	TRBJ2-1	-	CASSEVRGGNEQFF	TGTGCCAGCAGTGAGGTCAGGGGAGGGAATGAGCAGTTCTTC
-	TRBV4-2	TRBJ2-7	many	CASSQGDGTLSYEQYF	TGTGCCAGCAGCCAAGGGGACGGAACCCTATCCTACGAGCAGTACTTC
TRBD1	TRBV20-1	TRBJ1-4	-	CSASGDSNEKLFF	TGCAGTGCTAGTGGGGACAGTAATGAAAAACTGTTTTTT
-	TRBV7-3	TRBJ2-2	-	CASSTSPSNTGELFF	TGTGCCAGCAGCACCTCCCCTTCGAACACCGGGGAGCTGTTTTTT
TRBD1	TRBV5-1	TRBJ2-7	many	CASSTGTGPYEQYF	TGCGCCAGCAGCACAGGGACAGGTCCCTACGAGCAGTACTTC
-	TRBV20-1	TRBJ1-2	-	CSARDFRTTGGYGYTF	TGCAGTGCTAGAGATTTTCGAACCACTGGGGGCTATGGCTACACCTTC
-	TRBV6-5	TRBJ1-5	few	CASSFDRWGGPQHF	TGTGCCAGCAGTTTCGATAGGTGGGGGGGGCCCCAGCATTTT
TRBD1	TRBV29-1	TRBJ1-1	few	CSVVLRTGGAPVTEAFF	TGCAGCGTTGTACTCCGGACAGGGGGCGCCCCGGTCACTGAAGCTTTCTTT
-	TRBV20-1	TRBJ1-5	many	CSARDGQGLADQPQHF	TGCAGTGCTAGAGATGGGCAGGGGTTGGCCGATCAGCCCCAGCATTTT
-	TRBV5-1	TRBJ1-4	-	CASSFSGGTNEKLFF	TGCGCCAGCAGCTTTTCAGGAGGAACTAATGAAAAACTGTTTTTT
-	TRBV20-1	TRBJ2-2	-	CSARDFGGELFF	TGCAGTGCTAGAGATTTTGGCGGGGAGCTGTTTTTT
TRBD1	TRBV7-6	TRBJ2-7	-	CASSIGQGAVYEQYF	TGTGCCAGCAGCATTGGACAGGGGGCGGTCTACGAGCAGTACTTC
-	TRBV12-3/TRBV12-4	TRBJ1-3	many	CASSPTYPGNTIYF	TGTGCCAGCAGCCCGACTTACCCTGGAAACACCATATATTTT
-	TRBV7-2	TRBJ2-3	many	CASSLALITDTQYF	TGTGCCAGCAGCTTAGCCCTCATCACAGATACGCAGTATTTT
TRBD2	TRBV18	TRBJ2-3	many	CASSPLAGGYTDTQYF	TGTGCCAGCTCTCCTCTAGCGGGGGGTTACACAGATACGCAGTATTTT
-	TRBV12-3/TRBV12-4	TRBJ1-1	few	CASSRQGGGVTEAFF	TGTGCCAGCAGTCGCCAGGGTGGGGGAGTCACTGAAGCTTTCTTT
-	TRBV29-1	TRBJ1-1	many	CSVDEGKAFF	TGCAGCGTTGATGAGGGGAAAGCTTTCTTT
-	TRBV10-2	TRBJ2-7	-	CASSGTSLNPHEQYF	TGCGCCAGCAGTGGGACTTCTCTAAACCCCCACGAGCAGTACTTC
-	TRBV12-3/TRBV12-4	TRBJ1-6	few	CASSNVVQVSNSPLHF	TGTGCCAGCAGCAACGTCGTCCAAGTCTCTAATTCACCCCTCCACTTT
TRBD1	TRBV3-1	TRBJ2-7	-	CASSRTGNSEQYF	TGTGCCAGCAGTCGGACAGGGAACAGCGAGCAGTACTTC
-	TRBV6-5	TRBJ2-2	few	CASNAKRNTGELFF	TGTGCCAGCAACGCGAAGAGGAACACCGGGGAGCTGTTTTTT
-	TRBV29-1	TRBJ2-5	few	CSVVIVAGETQYF	TGCAGCGTTGTAATCGTGGCCGGAGAGACCCAGTACTTC
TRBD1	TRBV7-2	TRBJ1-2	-	CASSLATALQGKGYTF	TGTGCCAGCAGCTTAGCCACAGCATTACAGGGGAAAGGCTACACCTTC
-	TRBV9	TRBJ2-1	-	CASSRGTANNEQFF	TGTGCCAGCAGCCGGGGGACAGCTAACAATGAGCAGTTCTTC
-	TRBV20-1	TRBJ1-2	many	CSASPLAGYTF	TGCAGTGCTAGTCCCCTTGCTGGCTACACCTTC
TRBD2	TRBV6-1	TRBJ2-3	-	CASGLAGGTDTQYF	TGTGCCAGCGGACTAGCGGGGGGGACAGATACGCAGTATTTT
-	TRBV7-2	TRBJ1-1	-	CASSETDMNTEAFF	TGTGCCAGCAGCGAGACAGATATGAACACTGAAGCTTTCTTT
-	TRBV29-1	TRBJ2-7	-	CSVSSKPYEQYF	TGCAGCGTCTCCAGCAAGCCCTACGAGCAGTACTTC
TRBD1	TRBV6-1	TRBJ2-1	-	CASSEFGTGVSNEQFF	TGTGCCAGCAGTGAATTCGGGACAGGGGTGTCCAATGAGCAGTTCTTC
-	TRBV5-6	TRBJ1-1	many	CASSDGGMNTEAFF	TGTGCCAGCAGCGATGGCGGGATGAACACTGAAGCTTTCTTT
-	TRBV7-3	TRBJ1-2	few	CASGEAGPNYGYTF	TGTGCCAGCGGAGAGGCAGGGCCTAACTATGGCTACACCTTC
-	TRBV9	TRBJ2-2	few	CASSVGLMANTGELFF	TGTGCCAGCAGCGTAGGTCTCATGGCGAACACCGGGGAGCTGTTTTTT